Presented here are 22 T cell receptor beta chains from one specimen sequenced in a study of CD8 T cells in ankylosing spondylitis (dated by TCRdb to the late 2010s). Libraries were constructed by 5' RACE. The listed sequencing device is Illumina HiSeq 2500. TCRdb's own reprocessing of the public reads used fastp at Q25 and MiXCR and kept productive beta chains. Rows matching on CDR3 protein sequence are summarized as one entry with the most common DNA and genes. The sample has 300,000 to 400,000 distinct CDR3 sequences on record, about 15% of them singletons. The top ten hold 1.1% of the sample. Material for sequencing was blood, either unsorted or a sorted T cell fraction (not recorded which). Receptors were obtained from a male donor with ankylosing spondylitis or in good health (not recorded which).

The V gene is TRBV4-1, the J gene TRBJ2-3; 7 bases are a match to TRBD1. V shed 5 bases and J 0 bases; nucleotides not matched to a gene: 8. Germline CDR1 is MGHRA and CDR2 is YSYEKL. The CDR3 totals 16 residues. This chain's CDR3 is CASSLPGQSSTDTQYF. DNA for the CDR3: TGCGCCAGCAGCTTACCGGGACAGAGTAGCACAGATACGCAGTATTTT.

This sequence joins TRBV4-1 and TRBJ1-2; D uncertain. V was trimmed by 4 bases and J by 7 bases, leaving 13 bases between them. The germline gives CDR1 MGHRA, CDR2 YSYEKL. This CDR3 is 13 amino acids long. CDR3 bases: TGCGCCAGCAGCCCGCCGGGCGTTGCTGGCTACACCTTC. Its translation is CASSPPGVAGYTF.

The V call is TRBV4-1, the J call TRBJ2-5, with D unresolved. The length of the CDR3 is 14 residues. V lost 5 bases and J lost 4, with 14 bases in between. Germline CDR1 and CDR2: MGHRA and YSYEKL. The CDR3 DNA reads as TGCGCCAGCAGCATGGATTCCCGAGGAGAGACCCAGTACTTC. Residues: CASSMDSRGETQYF.

The chain combines TRBV29-1 with TRBJ2-7, with a weak D call TRBD1 (6 bases). Per the germline V gene, CDR1 is SQVTM and CDR2 is ANQGSEA. This CDR3 has 13 amino acids. Trimming removed 1 base from V and 3 bases from J, with 10 bases in between. CDR3 region: CSVEATQGYEQYF. Here the CDR3 DNA reads TGCAGCGTTGAAGCAACACAGGGCTACGAGCAGTACTTC.

J is TRBJ1-1 and V is TRBV6-5, with TRBD1 matching 11 bases. This CDR3 comprises 14 residues. Trimming at V came to 0 bases and at J to 8 bases, leaving 2 bases not matched to a gene. CDR1 and CDR2 (germline): MNHEY, SVGAGI. CDR3 in amino acids: CASSYSDRGREAFF. The CDR3 region has the DNA TGTGCCAGCAGTTACTCGGACAGGGGGCGAGAAGCTTTCTTT.

This clonotype was recorded many times. The rearrangement links TRBV12-3 or TRBV12-4 to TRBJ2-1; TRBD2 matches 10 bases. This CDR3 contains 14 residues. Unmatched junction bases numbered 4, after V lost 6 bases and J lost 5 bases. The CDR3 DNA follows: TGTGCCAGCAGCAGAGCGGGGGGGGACAATGAGCAGTTCTTC. Amino acids: CASSRAGGDNEQFF.

The sample holds a few counts of this clonotype. The V gene is TRBV2, the J gene TRBJ2-3, with 7 bases identical to TRBD1. This CDR3 spans 14 amino acids. J gave up 2 bases and V 7 bases, and 6 bases lay outside the gene matches. Germline V CDR1 and CDR2: SNHLY, FYNNEI. The CDR3 bases are TGTGCCAGCAACGCCGACAGGGTCACAGATACGCAGTATTTT. It yields the protein CASNADRVTDTQYF.

This clonotype has more than one count but fewer than ten. The V call is TRBV7-2, the J call TRBJ2-3; 11 nucleotides align to TRBD2. In germline, CDR1 is SGHTA, CDR2 FQGNSA. The CDR3 contains 15 residues. V was pared by 4 bases and J by 6 bases, with 6 bases of the junction left unmatched. CDR3 DNA: TGTGCCAGCAGCTCCTTAGCGGGAGGGCCGGATACGCAGTATTTT. The encoded protein is CASSSLAGGPDTQYF.

V is TRBV4-1 and J is TRBJ2-5, with 7 positions matching TRBD1. The CDR3 totals 15 residues. J lost 3 bases, V lost 1 base, and 5 bases had no gene match. The germline V gene has CDR1 MGHRA and CDR2 YSYEKL. As DNA, the CDR3 is TGCGCCAGCAGCCAAGTCGGGACAGATAAAGAGACCCAGTACTTC. Translated: CASSQVGTDKETQYF.

The chain joins TRBV20-1 to TRBJ2-1, with 8 bases aligning to TRBD1. The CDR3 is 14 amino acids. Germline V gene lookup returns CDR1 DFQATT and CDR2 SNEGSKA (reference sequence). Unmatched junction bases numbered 7, after V lost 6 bases and J lost 3 bases. Here the CDR3 reads CSATDRVSYNEQFF. The CDR3 coding sequence is TGCAGTGCCACGGACAGGGTGAGCTACAATGAGCAGTTCTTC.

The chain has TRBV2 and TRBJ1-5; the match to TRBD1 covers 11 bases. The junction had 6 bases not matched to a gene; V was cut back by 8 bases and J by 6 bases. Germline CDR1 SNHLY, CDR2 FYNNEI. This CDR3 spans 14 amino acids. CDR3 loop: CASHGQGALQPQHF. For the CDR3, the DNA is TGTGCCAGCCACGGACAGGGGGCTCTTCAGCCCCAGCATTTT. Together with reference TRBV2 and TRBJ1-5, the CDR3 gives the full variable domain: EPEVTQTPSHQVTQMGQEVILRCVPISNHLYFYWYRQILGQKVEFLVSFYNNEISEKSEIFDDQFSVERPDGSNFTLKIRSTKLEDSAMYFCASHGQGALQPQHFGDGTRLSIL.

This clonotype was counted between two and nine times. The chain has TRBV29-1 and TRBJ1-2; D is possibly TRBD1 (5 bases). The germline V gene has CDR1 SQVTM and CDR2 ANQGSEA. V lost 4 bases, J lost 3 bases, and 9 bases lay in between. The CDR3 spans 12 residues. The CDR3 reads CSVAQGHYGYTF. DNA of the CDR3: TGCAGCGTTGCGCAGGGCCACTATGGCTACACCTTC.

This clonotype occurred a few times. The genes are TRBV2 and TRBJ2-7; D gene uncertain. Germline V lookup: CDR1 SNHLY, CDR2 FYNNEI. The CDR3 sequence is 14 residues long. Trimming pared 7 bases from V and 0 bases from J, leaving 13 bases between. Here the CDR3 DNA reads TGTGCCAGCACTTGGAACCCATCCTCCTACGAGCAGTACTTC. The encoded protein is CASTWNPSSYEQYF.

This clonotype was found a few times. This chain joins TRBV20-1 and TRBJ1-1; 9 nucleotides line up with TRBD1. The CDR3 is 12 amino acids. Germline V gene sequence: CDR1 DFQATT, CDR2 SNEGSKA (reference sequence). Germline trimming cut 6 bases from V and 14 bases from J; bases unmatched to any gene: 13. The CDR3 coding sequence is TGCAGTGCCAGATGGACAGGGGCAGCGGCCTTCTTT. Translated: CSARWTGAAAFF.

The sample holds many counts of this clonotype. The V and J genes are TRBV10-3 and TRBJ2-5, with D possibly TRBD1 on 6 matching bases. Trimming removed 0 bases at V and 1 base at J, with 6 bases between. The CDR3 sequence is 14 residues long. The germline gives CDR1 ENHRY, CDR2 SYGVKD. The CDR3: CAISESRGQETQYF. The CDR3 nucleotides read TGTGCCATCAGTGAGTCCAGGGGCCAAGAGACCCAGTACTTC.

This clonotype was picked up a small number of times. The chain recombines TRBV6-1 with TRBJ2-3; 8 bases map to TRBD1. The CDR3 is 14 residues long. Per germline, CDR1 MNHNS and CDR2 SASEGT. With V trimmed by 7 bases and J by 7 bases, 10 bases remained unmatched. The CDR3 protein is CASTPGTGGNTQYF. Here the CDR3 DNA reads TGTGCCAGCACACCCGGAACAGGGGGAAATACGCAGTATTTT.

The chain has TRBV20-1 and TRBJ2-7, with TRBD2 matching over 8 bases. This CDR3 region has 14 residues. Germline V gene data show CDR1 as DFQATT and CDR2 as SNEGSKA (reference sequence). J was trimmed by 2 bases and V by 6 bases; bases with no gene match: 9. This CDR3 reads CSAEKRGFPYEQYF. The CDR3 DNA follows: TGCAGTGCGGAAAAGCGGGGGTTCCCCTACGAGCAGTACTTC.

The chain couples TRBV4-2 to TRBJ2-3; TRBD2 is a possible D gene (6 bases). The CDR3 is 15 amino acids. The germline CDR1 and CDR2 sequences are LGHNA and YNFKEQ. V lost 0 bases, J lost 5 bases, and 12 bases lay in between. CDR3 coding DNA: TGTGCCAGCAGCCAAGACGGCGGGAAGGGAGATACGCAGTATTTT. As protein: CASSQDGGKGDTQYF.

This clonotype was counted many times. V and J are TRBV12-3 or TRBV12-4 and TRBJ2-6, with D uncertain. The CDR3 spans 15 residues. V was cut by 6 bases and J by 2 bases, with 11 bases left in between. CDR3 DNA: TGTGCCAGCAGCTGGACGGCGGCTGGGGCCAACGTCCTGACTTTC. Its protein is CASSWTAAGANVLTF.

In its sample, this clonotype was seen a few times. V gene TRBV7-2 combines with J gene TRBJ1-1, with 10 bases fitting TRBD1. The CDR3 is made up of 16 amino acids. With V trimmed by 5 bases and J by 4 bases, 10 bases remained unmatched. Germline V gene lookup returns CDR1 SGHTA and CDR2 FQGNSA. Here the CDR3 reads CASSAGLTGGGTEAFF. DNA for the CDR3: TGTGCCAGCAGCGCAGGCTTGACAGGGGGCGGCACTGAAGCTTTCTTT.

The rearrangement uses TRBV5-1 and TRBJ1-1; D call uncertain. This CDR3 is built from 13 residues. CDR1 and CDR2 (germline): SGHRS, YFSETQ. The germline V and J ends were trimmed by 4 bases and 9 bases, with 16 bases remaining between them. CDR3 region: CASSARQASQAFF. The CDR3 bases are TGCGCCAGCAGCGCTCGGCAGGCCTCTCAAGCTTTCTTT.

The DNA for the CDR3 is TGTGCCAGCAGCGTAGCACAGGGGGTAAACACCGGGGAGCTGTTTTTT. Its translation is CASSVAQGVNTGELFF. V is TRBV9 and J is TRBJ2-2; 8 nucleotides align to TRBD1. CDR1 and CDR2 (germline): SGDLS, YYNGEE. This CDR3 has 16 amino acids. Trimming at V came to 0 bases and at J to 2 bases, leaving 3 bases not matched to a gene.